The 17 T cell receptor beta chains below come from one sample, sequenced in a study of neurological immune-mediated disorders (dated by TCRdb to the late 2010s). Library method: 5' RACE. The instrument was an Illumina HiSeq 2500. The public reads were run again by TCRdb, first through fastp at Q25 and then through MiXCR, and only productive beta chains were kept. Under each unique CDR3 protein, matching rows form one entry showing the most common genes and DNA. The table for this sample lists around 90,000 distinct CDR3 sequences; under 15% of them were counted only once. The ten largest account for approximately 4.5% of the sample. Interpreted using the paper, the time point label stands for: longitudinal time-point 2. The sequenced material came from PBMCs. The receptors derive from a female donor with HTLV-1-associated myelopathy (HAM/TSP).

The chain employs TRBV12-3 or TRBV12-4 and TRBJ2-3; D may correspond to TRBD1 or TRBD2 (5 bases each). The CDR3 extends over 15 amino acids. Trimming shortened V by 4 bases and J by 6 bases, and 17 bases separated the two germline ends. The CDR3 spells CASSWGGWAGDTQYF. The CDR3 DNA reads as TGTGCCAGCAGTTGGGGCGGGTGGGCCGGGGATACGCAGTATTTT.

This clonotype appeared many times. The CDR3 DNA is TGTGCCAGCAGCTCTACTTCGGGGCCCGGATACAATGAGCAGTTCTTC. Its translation: CASSSTSGPGYNEQFF. The chain is built from TRBV7-2 and TRBJ2-1; D tentatively fits TRBD1 or TRBD2 (5 bases each). Germline loops: CDR1 SGHTA, CDR2 FQGNSA. Deletions cut 4 bases from V and 4 bases from J, with 17 bases between. CDR3 size: 16 residues. Looking up the rest from reference TRBV7-2 and TRBJ2-1 gives the full variable domain: GAGVSQSPSNKVTEKGKDVELRCDPISGHTALYWYRQSLGQGLEFLIYFQGNSAPDKSGLPSDRFSAERTGGSVSTLTIQRTQQEDSAVYLCASSSTSGPGYNEQFFGPGTRLTVL.

Comments on this clonotype: Being one base from a much bigger clone, this may be a read error. This rearrangement joins TRBV5-1 to TRBJ2-7; D gene ambiguous. The CDR3 is 14 amino acids. CDR1 is SGHRS and CDR2 is YFSETQ in the germline V gene. The CDR3 reads CASSLPGLVYKQYF. The DNA of the CDR3 is TGCGCCAGCAGCTTGCCAGGTTTGGTCTACAAGCAGTACTTC.

This chain uses TRBV20-1 with TRBJ1-4; D possibly corresponds to TRBD1 (6 bases). The germline CDR1 and CDR2 sequences are DFQATT and SNEGSKA (reference sequence). V dropped 5 bases and J dropped 0 bases, with 13 bases sitting between them. The CDR3 runs 15 residues. In DNA, the CDR3 is TGCAGTGCTCCCTTTGGGGGCGCAACTAATGAAAAACTGTTTTTT. Protein: CSAPFGGATNEKLFF.

There are many counts of this clonotype. The V gene is TRBV29-1, the J gene TRBJ1-5; 9 nucleotides line up with TRBD1. CDR1 is SQVTM and CDR2 is ANQGSEA in the germline V gene. The CDR3 runs to 12 residues. J gave up 7 bases and V 6 bases, and 4 bases lay outside the gene matches. This chain's CDR3 is CSVQGAGQPQHF. CDR3 DNA: TGCAGCGTACAGGGGGCAGGGCAGCCCCAGCATTTT.

This clonotype occurred many times. The V and J genes are TRBV4-2 and TRBJ2-6; D could derive from TRBD1 or TRBD2 (5 bases each). The CDR3 covers 17 residues. Looked up from germline, CDR1 is LGHNA and CDR2 is YNFKEQ. Trimming took off 1 base at V and 0 bases at J, with 10 bases between the two ends. The CDR3 is CASSQGTGTSGANVLTF. The CDR3 region has the DNA TGTGCCAGCAGCCAAGGAACCGGGACCTCTGGGGCCAACGTCCTGACTTTC.

CDR3 bases: TGTGCCAGCAGCCAATTGGACGGTCAGCCCCAGCATTTT. Protein product: CASSQLDGQPQHF. This sequence joins TRBV14 and TRBJ1-5; unclear D gene. The V gene's germline CDR1 is SGHDN and CDR2 FVKESK. Trimming removed 2 bases at V and 6 bases at J, with 8 bases between. The CDR3 contains 13 residues.

This clonotype was counted at least ten times. The rearrangement links TRBV18 to TRBJ2-5; TRBD1 matches at 7 bases. Germline CDR1 and CDR2: KGHSH and LQKENI. The CDR3 runs to 14 residues. V was pared by 3 bases and J by 2 bases, with 3 bases of the junction left unmatched. Here the CDR3 reads CASSPPTGQETQYF. The CDR3, as DNA: TGTGCCAGCTCACCTCCGACAGGGCAAGAGACCCAGTACTTC.

In this sample, this clonotype turned up many times. The chain couples TRBV6-1 to TRBJ1-5; 8 nucleotides agree with TRBD1. The germline CDR1 and CDR2 sequences are MNHNS and SASEGT. The CDR3 extends over 15 amino acids. The V segment lost 6 bases and the J segment 9 bases; nucleotides outside the gene matches: 13. CDR3 sequence reads: CASRNGQGGGGPQHF. CDR3 coding DNA: TGTGCCAGCAGAAACGGACAGGGAGGGGGAGGGCCCCAGCATTTT.

The chain joins TRBV4-1 to TRBJ2-3; D possibly corresponds to TRBD2 (5 bases). CDR1 and CDR2 (germline): MGHRA, YSYEKL. Deletions cut 1 base from V and 6 bases from J, with 17 bases between. CDR3 size: 16 residues. The CDR3: CASSQVVGRGMDTQYF. CDR3 DNA sequence: TGCGCCAGCAGCCAAGTTGTAGGCCGGGGTATGGATACGCAGTATTTT.

V and J are TRBV29-1 and TRBJ2-1; D unclear. The V end was cut by 5 bases, the J end by 8 bases, with 13 bases between. Germline lookup yields CDR1 SQVTM and CDR2 ANQGSEA. The CDR3 consists of 12 residues. In nucleotides, the CDR3 is TGCAGCGTTACGAAAAACCGAGATGAGCAGTTCTTC. The encoded protein is CSVTKNRDEQFF.

On this clonotype itself: A much larger clone lies one base from this, so it may be a read error. The J gene is TRBJ1-2, the V gene TRBV5-1; 7 bases agree with TRBD1. This CDR3 contains 16 residues. The ends lost 4 bases at V and 6 bases at J; junction bases unmatched: 15. Germline V gene sequence: CDR1 SGHRS, CDR2 YFSETQ. The CDR3: CASSLFGVDQGDGYTF. CDR3 coding DNA: TGCGCCAGCAGCCTTTTTGGTGTGGACCAGGGGGATGGCTACACCTTC.

This clonotype was seen repeatedly, ten times or more. The J gene is TRBJ1-4, the V gene TRBV11-2, with D tentatively TRBD1 (5 bases). Germline assignment: CDR1 SGHAT and CDR2 FQNNGV. This CDR3 has 17 residues. Trimming took 1 base from V and 6 from J, leaving 18 bases between them. The CDR3: CASSLAERGSRDEKLFF. CDR3 nucleotide sequence: TGTGCCAGCAGCTTAGCGGAAAGGGGAAGCAGGGATGAAAAACTGTTTTTT.

The V gene is TRBV28, the J gene TRBJ2-3, with D perhaps matching TRBD2 (6 bases). The germline gives CDR1 MDHEN, CDR2 SYDVKM. V was cut by 6 bases and J by 3 bases, with 16 bases left in between. This CDR3 has 15 amino acids. This CDR3 is CASSGGVHATDTQYF. CDR3 nucleotides: TGTGCCAGCAGCGGCGGGGTGCATGCAACAGATACGCAGTATTTT. Together with reference TRBV28 and TRBJ2-3, the CDR3 gives the full variable domain: DVKVTQSSRYLVKRTGEKVFLECVQDMDHENMFWYRQDPGLGLRLIYFSYDVKMKEKGDIPEGYSVSREKKERFSLILESASTNQTSMYLCASSGGVHATDTQYFGPGTRLTVL.

At least ten counts were recorded for this clonotype. The chain is built from TRBV4-1 and TRBJ1-1; D might be TRBD1 (6 bases). This CDR3 comprises 16 residues. CDR1 and CDR2 (germline): MGHRA, YSYEKL. V was cut by 1 base and J by 6 bases, with 18 bases left in between. The CDR3 region has the DNA TGCGCCAGCAGCCAAGGGTACCGGGGCCAGGGGCCTGAAGCTTTCTTT. It codes for CASSQGYRGQGPEAFF.

The rearrangement links TRBV12-3 or TRBV12-4 to TRBJ1-1, with D perhaps matching TRBD1 (6 bases). The CDR3 runs to 13 residues. The V end was cut by 3 bases, the J end by 7 bases, with 12 bases between. The DNA for the CDR3 is TGTGCCAGCAGTTTCGGCAGGGGCGGTGAAGCTTTCTTT. This gives the protein CASSFGRGGEAFF.

This clonotype was picked up a small number of times. V usage is TRBV5-1 and J usage is TRBJ2-3; 14 bases are shared with TRBD2. J gave up 6 bases and V 4 bases, and 13 bases lay outside the gene matches. This CDR3 spans 18 amino acids. The germline gives CDR1 SGHRS, CDR2 YFSETQ. CDR3 DNA sequence: TGCGCCAGCAGCCCAAACCCGACTAGCGGGGGGGCCGGGGATACGCAGTATTTT. Protein sequence: CASSPNPTSGGAGDTQYF.